The T cell receptor (beta chain) under discussion was sequenced for a study of TIL therapy for anti-PD-1-resistant metastatic lung cancer. Trimming stripped 8 bases from V and 5 bases from J, with 13 bases between. The germline CDR1 and CDR2 sequences are SNHLY and FYNNEI. CDR3 length: 13 residues. Time point here: pre-treatment sample, taken before nivolumab and TIL therapy. This was the immunoSEQ v3 assay. TCRdb keeps only in-frame clones here, not all; method: immunoSEQ multiplex PCR. The table includes about 60,000 clones, around 86% detected once. This sequence was found in a person aged 30 to 80 with non-small cell lung cancer. This sequence joins TRBV2 and TRBJ1-3; a weak D match, TRBD1 (6 bases). Sequencing was performed on blood, taken at baseline. Written as DNA, the CDR3 is TGTGCCAGCTGGGGGCGGCGGAGAAACACCATATATTTT. Translation: CASWGRRRNTIYF.